These T cell receptor beta chains were read from a single sample in a study of Ad26.COV2.S vaccination and SARS-CoV-2 variants. TCRdb's table, derived via immunoSEQ multiplex PCR, lists solely in-frame clones and lacks some. The sample lists some 480,000 clones; around nine tenths were seen once. The sample was peripheral blood, taken in a trial of Ad26.COV2.S vaccine versus placebo. The receptors were sampled from a person between 18 and 60 years old who received the Ad26.COV2.S COVID-19 vaccine or a placebo. CDR3s leave out the opening cysteine and the closing phenylalanine or tryptophan. Rows give clone size only sometimes, using once, few, many, or a class for an expanded clone.

-,TRBJ1-5,TRBV7-8,ASSSGQEQPQH
-,TRBJ2-3,TRBV30,AWSVIARDSSTDTQY
-,TRBJ1-1,TRBV19,ASRRAGTGGVTEAF
-,TRBJ1-1,TRBV14,ASSLKSNTEAF
-,TRBJ2-7,TRBV6-2/TRBV6-3,ASSSPDRAFYEQY
-,TRBJ1-6,TRBV7-8,ASSHRDRGEPPLH
-,TRBJ1-4,TRBV3-1/TRBV3-2,ASSQVGGWSNEKLF
-,TRBJ2-3,TRBV6-1,ASSDRPLQTTDTQY
once,TRBJ1-2,TRBV28,ASKLGGGNYGYT
-,TRBJ2-1,TRBV7-2,ASSFRGNSYNEQF
-,TRBJ2-5,TRBV2,ASSALSSWETQY
-,TRBJ2-6,TRBV9,ASSVPTGPGANVLT
-,TRBJ2-5,TRBV19,ASSIVGTGRETQY
-,TRBJ2-2,TRBV7-3,ASRGPGRGAGELF
-,TRBJ1-5,TRBV2,ASSASTVPSPQH